A selection of T cell receptor beta chains follows, all from one sample in a study of cytomegalovirus exposure and HLA in healthy donors. Libraries were prepared by immunoSEQ multiplex PCR; TCRdb keeps only in-frame clonotypes and omits some of them. The data hold roughly 100,000 clones, with around 73% observed a single time. The sample taken for sequencing was PBMCs. These receptors were collected from a woman in her forties in good health and CMV-seronegative. CDR3s include the opening cysteine and the closing phenylalanine or tryptophan. The order of the fields is J gene, V gene, D gene, CDR3 protein. The D gene is left open where the match is weak.

j_call: TRBJ2-3; v_call: TRBV12-2; d_call: -; cdr3_aa: CASRPRHILDRTSVHTDTQYF
j_call: TRBJ2-5; v_call: TRBV5-1; d_call: -; cdr3_aa: CASSLGSRQKETQYF
j_call: TRBJ1-3; v_call: TRBV5-8; d_call: -; cdr3_aa: CASSLRGMGNTIYF
j_call: TRBJ2-7; v_call: TRBV7-9; d_call: -; cdr3_aa: CASSRLGDEQYF
j_call: TRBJ2-1; v_call: TRBV7-2; d_call: TRBD2; cdr3_aa: CASSFRTSGNNEQFF
j_call: TRBJ2-7; v_call: TRBV18; d_call: TRBD2; cdr3_aa: CASSPRGGRAAYEQYF
j_call: TRBJ1-2; v_call: TRBV7-3; d_call: -; cdr3_aa: CASSHYGYTF
j_call: TRBJ1-2; v_call: TRBV27; d_call: TRBD1; cdr3_aa: CASSGQGYGYTF
j_call: TRBJ2-5; v_call: TRBV11-3; d_call: TRBD2; cdr3_aa: CASSTGLASWETQYF
j_call: TRBJ2-7; v_call: TRBV10-3; d_call: -; cdr3_aa: CATQAGIHYEQYF
j_call: TRBJ2-7; v_call: TRBV27; d_call: TRBD1; cdr3_aa: CASSQDRGPYSSYEQYF
j_call: TRBJ1-5; v_call: TRBV7-2; d_call: TRBD1; cdr3_aa: CASSRDRGDQPQHF
j_call: TRBJ2-7; v_call: TRBV28; d_call: TRBD1; cdr3_aa: CASRRQGGFTYEQYF
j_call: TRBJ1-3; v_call: TRBV7-9; d_call: -; cdr3_aa: CASSLVFSGNTIYF
j_call: TRBJ2-7; v_call: TRBV5-6; d_call: TRBD2; cdr3_aa: CASSLGGGNYNEQYF
j_call: TRBJ1-1; v_call: TRBV5-6; d_call: -; cdr3_aa: CASSLALEAFF
j_call: TRBJ1-6; v_call: TRBV11-2; d_call: -; cdr3_aa: CASSLGGQNNSPLHF
j_call: TRBJ2-7; v_call: TRBV7-2; d_call: -; cdr3_aa: CASSLVRTARNYEQYF
j_call: TRBJ2-7; v_call: TRBV6-1; d_call: -; cdr3_aa: CASSDRGPYEQYF
j_call: TRBJ2-1; v_call: TRBV6-4; d_call: TRBD2; cdr3_aa: CASSDSPSGSYNEQFF
j_call: TRBJ2-1; v_call: TRBV27; d_call: TRBD2; cdr3_aa: CASSLSLAGGYNEQFF
j_call: TRBJ2-7; v_call: TRBV7-2; d_call: -; cdr3_aa: CASSSDIIGAYEQYF
j_call: TRBJ1-2; v_call: TRBV9; d_call: -; cdr3_aa: CASSVGLTDGYTF
j_call: TRBJ2-7; v_call: TRBV19; d_call: -; cdr3_aa: CASSIPPGNYEQYF
j_call: TRBJ2-6; v_call: TRBV19; d_call: TRBD1; cdr3_aa: CASRDRGRGANVLTF
j_call: TRBJ2-7; v_call: TRBV7-8; d_call: TRBD2; cdr3_aa: CASSRIRGPGGSGSSYEQYF
j_call: TRBJ1-4; v_call: TRBV7-9; d_call: -; cdr3_aa: CSSSFPTGSHNEKLFF
j_call: TRBJ2-1; v_call: TRBV27; d_call: -; cdr3_aa: CASSTQGRSYNEQFF